This T cell receptor (beta chain) was observed in a study of identical twins. V trimming: 5 bases; J trimming: 0 bases; junction bases outside the gene matches: 5. The CDR3 runs 14 residues. CDR1 and CDR2 (germline): SQVTM, ANQGSEA. MiXCR, run by TCRdb on the 5' RACE reads, gives a single entry per CDR3 protein. The sample carries a few hundred thousand distinct CDR3 sequences, about 8% recorded once. This clonotype was seen many times. This same sample was also part of a study on yellow fever vaccine responses in identical twins.

What was sequenced was memory (CD45RO+) T cells sorted from blood. J is TRBJ2-7 and V is TRBV29-1, with 9 bases matching TRBD1. The source of this sequence is a woman under 30 in good health. This CDR3 is CSVPGQGNSYEQYF. CDR3 nucleotides: TGCAGCGTTCCGGGACAGGGAAACTCCTACGAGCAGTACTTC.